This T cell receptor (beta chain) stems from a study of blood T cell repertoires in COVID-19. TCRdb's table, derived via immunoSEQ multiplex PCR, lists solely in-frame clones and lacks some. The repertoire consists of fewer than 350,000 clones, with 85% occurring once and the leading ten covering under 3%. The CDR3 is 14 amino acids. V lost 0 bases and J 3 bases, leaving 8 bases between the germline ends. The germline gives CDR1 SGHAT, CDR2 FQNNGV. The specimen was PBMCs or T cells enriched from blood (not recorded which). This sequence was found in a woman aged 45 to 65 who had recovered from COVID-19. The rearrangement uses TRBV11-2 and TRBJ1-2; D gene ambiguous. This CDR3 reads CASSLDREYYGYTF. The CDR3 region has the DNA TGTGCCAGCAGCTTAGATCGGGAATACTATGGCTACACCTTC.